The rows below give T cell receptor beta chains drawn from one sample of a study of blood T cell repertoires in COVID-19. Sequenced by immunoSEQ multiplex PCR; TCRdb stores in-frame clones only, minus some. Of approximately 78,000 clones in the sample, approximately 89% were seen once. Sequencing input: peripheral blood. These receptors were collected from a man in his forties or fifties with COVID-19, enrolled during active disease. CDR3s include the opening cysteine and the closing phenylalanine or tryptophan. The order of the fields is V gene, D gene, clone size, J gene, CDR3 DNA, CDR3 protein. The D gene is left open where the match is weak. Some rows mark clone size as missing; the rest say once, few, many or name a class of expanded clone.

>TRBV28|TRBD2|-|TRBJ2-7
TGTGCCAGCAGCCCAGTAGGGACTAGCGGGAATCTGTACTTC
CASSPVGTSGNLYF
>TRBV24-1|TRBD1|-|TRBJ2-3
TGTGCCACAGAACAGGGGAGCACAGATACGCAGTATTTT
CATEQGSTDTQYF
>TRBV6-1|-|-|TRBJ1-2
TGTGCCAGCAGCGAAGGGAGGGGAGGTGGCTACACCTTC
CASSEGRGGGYTF
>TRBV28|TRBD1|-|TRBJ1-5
TGTGCCAGCAGGGACAGGAACAATCAGCCCCAGCATTTT
CASRDRNNQPQHF
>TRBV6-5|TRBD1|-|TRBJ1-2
TGTGCCAGCAGTTCCGGACAGGGAGCTGCCCACTATGGCTACACCTTC
CASSSGQGAAHYGYTF
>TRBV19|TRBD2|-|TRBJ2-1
TGTGCCAGTACCTTCCAAGCGGGGAATGAGCAGTTCTTC
CASTFQAGNEQFF
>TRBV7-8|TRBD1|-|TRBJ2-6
TGTGCCAGCAGCCCGGGACAGATTTACTCTGGGGCCAACGTCCTGACTTTC
CASSPGQIYSGANVLTF
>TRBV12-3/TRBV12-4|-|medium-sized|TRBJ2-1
TGTGCCAGCAGTCGAGGACAGGAGCAGTTCTTC
CASSRGQEQFF
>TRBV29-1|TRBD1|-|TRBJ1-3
TGCAGCGTTCAGGGGGACCCCAGCTCTGGAAACACCATATATTTT
CSVQGDPSSGNTIYF
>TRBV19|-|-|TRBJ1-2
TGTGCCAGTAGCAGCGGACAGCCCGGAGGCTACACCTTC
CASSSGQPGGYTF
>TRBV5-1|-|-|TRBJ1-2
TGCGCCAGCAGACCCTCGTCCCCAGGGCCTAACTATGGCTACACCTTC
CASRPSSPGPNYGYTF
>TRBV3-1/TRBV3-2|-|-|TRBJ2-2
TGTGCCAGCAGCCTATATCTAGGGGCCGGGGAGCTGTTTTTT
CASSLYLGAGELFF
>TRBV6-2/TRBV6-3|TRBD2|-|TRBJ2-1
TGTGCCAGCAGTTTTAGCGGGAGTGGAGGTGAGCAGTTCTTC
CASSFSGSGGEQFF
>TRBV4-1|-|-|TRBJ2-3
TGCGCCAGCGGGCTAGCCGGCACAGATACGCAGTATTTT
CASGLAGTDTQYF
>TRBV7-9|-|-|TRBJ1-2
TGTGCCAGCGGTAGAGCTAACTATGGCTACACCTTC
CASGRANYGYTF
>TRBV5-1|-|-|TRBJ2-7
TGCGCCAGCAGCTTGGATCGGGAAGTCTACGAGCAGTACTTC
CASSLDREVYEQYF
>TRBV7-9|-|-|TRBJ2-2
TGTGCCAGCAGCTTAAACAGTCCCAGTAGAGGGGAGCTGTTTTTT
CASSLNSPSRGELFF
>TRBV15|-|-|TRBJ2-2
TGTGCCACCAGCAGAGCGTTGGGCAGCGGGGAGCTGTTTTTT
CATSRALGSGELFF
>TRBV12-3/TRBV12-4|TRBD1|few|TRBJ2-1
TGTGCCAGCAGTAGACAGGGGAATGAGCAGTTCTTC
CASSRQGNEQFF
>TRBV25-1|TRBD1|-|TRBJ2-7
TGTGCCAGCAGTGAGACAGGGCCCGAAGTCTCCTACGAGCAGTACTTC
CASSETGPEVSYEQYF
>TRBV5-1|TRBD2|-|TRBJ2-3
TGCGCCAGCACCCTCGGGGGGATTTTAGATACGCAGTATTTT
CASTLGGILDTQYF
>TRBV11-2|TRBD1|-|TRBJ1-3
TGTGCCAGCAGCGCCGACAGGGGAAGAAACACCATATATTTT
CASSADRGRNTIYF
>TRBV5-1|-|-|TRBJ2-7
TGCGCCAGCAGCCCGGAAGGGAGTTTGGAGTACTTC
CASSPEGSLEYF
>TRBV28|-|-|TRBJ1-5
TGTGCCAGCAGTGTAAAACAGGGTAGCAATCAGCCCCAGCATTTT
CASSVKQGSNQPQHF
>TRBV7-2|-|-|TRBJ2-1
TGTGCCAGCAGCATAGATAGGAGCTCCTACAATGAGCAGTTCTTC
CASSIDRSSYNEQFF
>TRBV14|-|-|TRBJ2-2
TGTGCCAGCAGCCCGGTCGGCGGCCAGACCGGGGAGCTGTTTTTT
CASSPVGGQTGELFF
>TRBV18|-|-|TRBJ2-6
TGTGCCAGCTCACAAACAGGGATTGCTGGGGCCAACGTCCTGACTTTC
CASSQTGIAGANVLTF
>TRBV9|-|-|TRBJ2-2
TGTGCCAGCAGCGCCGACAACGCGAACACCGGGGAGCTGTTTTTT
CASSADNANTGELFF
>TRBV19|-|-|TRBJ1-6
TGTGCCAGTAGTACCGGCAGGTCGGCTGATTCACCCCTCCACTTT
CASSTGRSADSPLHF
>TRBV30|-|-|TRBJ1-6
TGTGCCTGGAGTGTACCAGGAAATTCACCCCTCCACTTT
CAWSVPGNSPLHF
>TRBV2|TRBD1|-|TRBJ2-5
TGTGCCAGCAGTGAGCAGTTTGTAGGGGGCGAGACCCAGTACTTC
CASSEQFVGGETQYF
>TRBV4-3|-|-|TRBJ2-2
TGCGCCAGCAGCCAAGACTCCTCGGGAGATGGGGAGCTGTTTTTT
CASSQDSSGDGELFF
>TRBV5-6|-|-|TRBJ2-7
TGTGCCAGCAGCTTGGGTCCGCCGGGGGACGAGCAGTACTTC
CASSLGPPGDEQYF
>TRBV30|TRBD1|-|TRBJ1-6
TGTGCCTGGAGTTCTCAACAGGGACAGTCCCTCCACTTT
CAWSSQQGQSLHF
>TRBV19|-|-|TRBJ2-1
TGTGCCAGTAGGCTTAGTCCACAGGGCTTAGGTGAGCAGTTCTTC
CASRLSPQGLGEQFF
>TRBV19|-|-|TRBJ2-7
TGTGCCAGTAGGGACGGGACTGGCGCTTACGAGCAGTACTTC
CASRDGTGAYEQYF
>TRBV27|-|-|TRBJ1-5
TGTGCCAGCAGCGGGGGAGGAAGCAATCAGCCCCAGCATTTT
CASSGGGSNQPQHF
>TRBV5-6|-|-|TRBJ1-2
TGTGCCAGCAGCCGAGTGACAGGACCTCCTAACTATGGCTACACCTTC
CASSRVTGPPNYGYTF
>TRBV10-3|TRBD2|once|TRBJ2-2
TGTGCCACCAGGACTAGCGGGACGAACACCGGGGAGCTGTTTTTT
CATRTSGTNTGELFF
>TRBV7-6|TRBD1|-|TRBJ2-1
TGTGCCAGCAGCTTAAGCTTGGGACAGTTAGCCTACAATGAGCAGTTCTTC
CASSLSLGQLAYNEQFF
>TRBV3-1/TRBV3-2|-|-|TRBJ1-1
TGTGCCAGCAGCCAATATTCAGGGGCACCGAACACTGAAGCTTTCTTT
CASSQYSGAPNTEAFF
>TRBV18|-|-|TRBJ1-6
TGTGCCAGCTCACCACCCTCGCGACACCAGAATTCACCCCTCCACTTT
CASSPPSRHQNSPLHF
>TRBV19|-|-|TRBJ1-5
TGTGCCAGTGCGAAGGGGTTCCTTGGAAGAGGAAATCAGCCCCAGCATTTT
CASAKGFLGRGNQPQHF
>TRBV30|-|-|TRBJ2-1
TGTGCCTGGATCCAGGGTGGCGGCTACAATGAGCAGTTCTTC
CAWIQGGGYNEQFF
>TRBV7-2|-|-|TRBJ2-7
TGTGCCAGCAGCTTACGGGCGGGGACCTACGAGCAGTACTTC
CASSLRAGTYEQYF
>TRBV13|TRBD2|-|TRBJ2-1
TGTGCCAGCAGCTCCCTAGCGGGACCAACTCCCTTGAATGAGCAGTTCTTC
CASSSLAGPTPLNEQFF